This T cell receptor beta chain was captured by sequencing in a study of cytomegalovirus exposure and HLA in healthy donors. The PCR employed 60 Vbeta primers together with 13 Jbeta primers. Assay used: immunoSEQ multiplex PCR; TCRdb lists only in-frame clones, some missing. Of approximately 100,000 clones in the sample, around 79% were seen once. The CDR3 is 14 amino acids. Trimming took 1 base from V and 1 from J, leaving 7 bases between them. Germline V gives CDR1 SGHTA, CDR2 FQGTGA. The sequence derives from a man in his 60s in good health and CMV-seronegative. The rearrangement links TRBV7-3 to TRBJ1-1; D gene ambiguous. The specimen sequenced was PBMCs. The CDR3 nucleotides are TGTGCCAGCAGCTTAAGTTCAGGGAACACTGAAGCTTTCTTT. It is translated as CASSLSSGNTEAFF.